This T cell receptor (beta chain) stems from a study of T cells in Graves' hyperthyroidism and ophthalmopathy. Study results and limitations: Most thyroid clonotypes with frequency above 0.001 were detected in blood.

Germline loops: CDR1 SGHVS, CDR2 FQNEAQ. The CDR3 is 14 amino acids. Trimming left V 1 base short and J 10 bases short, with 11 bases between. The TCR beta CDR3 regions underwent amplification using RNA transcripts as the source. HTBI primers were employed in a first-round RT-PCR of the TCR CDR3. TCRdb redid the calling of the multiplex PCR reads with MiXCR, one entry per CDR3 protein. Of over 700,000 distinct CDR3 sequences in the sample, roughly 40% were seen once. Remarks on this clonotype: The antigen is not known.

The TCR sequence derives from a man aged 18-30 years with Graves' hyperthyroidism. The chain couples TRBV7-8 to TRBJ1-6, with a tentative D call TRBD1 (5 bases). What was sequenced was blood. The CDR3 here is CASSLDSGESPLHF. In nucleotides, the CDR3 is TGTGCCAGCAGCTTAGATTCGGGGGAATCACCCCTCCACTTT.